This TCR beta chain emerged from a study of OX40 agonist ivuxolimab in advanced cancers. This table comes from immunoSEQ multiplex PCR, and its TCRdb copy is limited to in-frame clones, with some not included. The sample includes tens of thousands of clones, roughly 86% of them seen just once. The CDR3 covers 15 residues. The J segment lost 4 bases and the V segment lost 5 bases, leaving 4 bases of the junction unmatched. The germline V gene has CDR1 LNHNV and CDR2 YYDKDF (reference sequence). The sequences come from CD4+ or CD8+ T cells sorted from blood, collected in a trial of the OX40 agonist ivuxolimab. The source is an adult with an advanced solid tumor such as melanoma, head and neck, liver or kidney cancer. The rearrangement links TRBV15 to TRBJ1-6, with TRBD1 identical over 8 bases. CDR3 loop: CATSPGGAYNSPLHF. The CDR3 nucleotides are TGTGCCACCAGCCCAGGGGGCGCGTATAATTCACCCCTCCACTTT.